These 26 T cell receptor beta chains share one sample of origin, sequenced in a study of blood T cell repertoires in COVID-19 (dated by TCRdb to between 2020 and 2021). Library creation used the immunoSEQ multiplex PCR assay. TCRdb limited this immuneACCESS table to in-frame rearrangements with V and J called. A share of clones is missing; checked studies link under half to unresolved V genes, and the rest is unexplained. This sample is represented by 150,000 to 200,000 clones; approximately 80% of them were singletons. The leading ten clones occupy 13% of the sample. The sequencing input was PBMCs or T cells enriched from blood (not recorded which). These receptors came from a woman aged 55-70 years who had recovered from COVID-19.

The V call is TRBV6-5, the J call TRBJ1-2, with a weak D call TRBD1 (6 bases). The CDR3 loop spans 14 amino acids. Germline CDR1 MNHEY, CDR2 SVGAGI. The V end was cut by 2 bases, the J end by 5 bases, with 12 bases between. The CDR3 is CASSYRSQGYGYTF. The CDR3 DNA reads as TGTGCCAGCAGTTACAGATCTCAGGGGTATGGCTACACCTTC.

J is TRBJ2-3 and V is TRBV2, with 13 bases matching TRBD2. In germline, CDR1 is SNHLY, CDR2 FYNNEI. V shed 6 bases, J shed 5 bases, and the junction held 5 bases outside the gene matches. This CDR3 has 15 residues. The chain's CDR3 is CASSELAGGRDTQYF. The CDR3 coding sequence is TGTGCCAGCAGCGAACTAGCGGGGGGGAGAGATACGCAGTATTTT.

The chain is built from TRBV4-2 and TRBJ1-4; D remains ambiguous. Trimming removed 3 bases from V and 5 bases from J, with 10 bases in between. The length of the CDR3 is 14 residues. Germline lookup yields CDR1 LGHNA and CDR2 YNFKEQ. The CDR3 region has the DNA TGTGCCAGCAGCCAGAGCTTCCTAAATGAAAAACTGTTTTTT. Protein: CASSQSFLNEKLFF.

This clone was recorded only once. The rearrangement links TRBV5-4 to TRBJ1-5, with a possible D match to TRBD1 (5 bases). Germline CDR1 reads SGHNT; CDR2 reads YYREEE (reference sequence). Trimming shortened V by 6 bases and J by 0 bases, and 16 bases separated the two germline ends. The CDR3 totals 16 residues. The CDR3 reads CASTRTRVYSNQPQHF. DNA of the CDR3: TGTGCCAGCACCCGAACCAGGGTCTATAGCAATCAGCCCCAGCATTTT.

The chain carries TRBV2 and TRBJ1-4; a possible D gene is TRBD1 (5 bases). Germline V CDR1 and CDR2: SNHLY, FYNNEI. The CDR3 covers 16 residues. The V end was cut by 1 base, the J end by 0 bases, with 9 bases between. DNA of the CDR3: TGTGCCAGCAGTGAAGGGAGGGGAGCAACTAATGAAAAACTGTTTTTT. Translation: CASSEGRGATNEKLFF.

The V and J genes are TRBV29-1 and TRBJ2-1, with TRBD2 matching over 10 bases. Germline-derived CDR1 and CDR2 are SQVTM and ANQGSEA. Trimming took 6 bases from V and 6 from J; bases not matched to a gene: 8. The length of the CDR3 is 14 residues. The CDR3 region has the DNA TGCAGCGTGGAAAGGAGCGGGGGGGTCAATGAGCAGTTCTTC. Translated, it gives CSVERSGGVNEQFF.

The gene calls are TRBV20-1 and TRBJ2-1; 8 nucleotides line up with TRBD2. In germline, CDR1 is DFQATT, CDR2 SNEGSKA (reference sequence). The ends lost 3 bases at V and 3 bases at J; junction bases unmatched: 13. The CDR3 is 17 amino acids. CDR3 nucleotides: TGCAGTGCTAGTAGTGAGGGACTAGGGATTTTCTACAATGAGCAGTTCTTC. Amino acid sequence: CSASSEGLGIFYNEQFF.

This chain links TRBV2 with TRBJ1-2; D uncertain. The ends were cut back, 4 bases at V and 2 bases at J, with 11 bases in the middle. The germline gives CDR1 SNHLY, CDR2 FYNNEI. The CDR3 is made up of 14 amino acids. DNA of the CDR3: TGTGCCAGCAGTGGTGAAGCCTTCAACTATGGCTACACCTTC. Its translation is CASSGEAFNYGYTF. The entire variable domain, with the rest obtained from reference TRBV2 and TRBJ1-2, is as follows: EPEVTQTPSHQVTQMGQEVILRCVPISNHLYFYWYRQILGQKVEFLVSFYNNEISEKSEIFDDQFSVERPDGSNFTLKIRSTKLEDSAMYFCASSGEAFNYGYTFGSGTRLTVV.

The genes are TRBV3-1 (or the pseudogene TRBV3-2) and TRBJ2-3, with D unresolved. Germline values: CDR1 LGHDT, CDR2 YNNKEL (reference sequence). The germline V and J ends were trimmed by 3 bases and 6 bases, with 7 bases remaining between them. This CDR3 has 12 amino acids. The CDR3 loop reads CASSHPADTQYF. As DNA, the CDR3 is TGTGCCAGCAGCCACCCCGCGGATACGCAGTATTTT.

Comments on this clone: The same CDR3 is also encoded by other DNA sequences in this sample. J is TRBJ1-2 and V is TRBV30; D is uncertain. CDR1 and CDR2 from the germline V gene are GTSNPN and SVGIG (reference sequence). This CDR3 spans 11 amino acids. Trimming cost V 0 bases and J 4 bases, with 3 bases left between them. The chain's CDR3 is CAWSVRYGYTF. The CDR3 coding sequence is TGTGCCTGGAGTGTTCGCTATGGCTACACCTTC.

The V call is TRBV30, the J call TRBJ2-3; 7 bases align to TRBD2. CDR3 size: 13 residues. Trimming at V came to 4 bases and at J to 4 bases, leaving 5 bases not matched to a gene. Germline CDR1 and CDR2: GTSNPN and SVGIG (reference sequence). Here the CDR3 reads CAWNSGGADTQYF. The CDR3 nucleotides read TGTGCCTGGAATAGTGGGGGGGCAGATACGCAGTATTTT.

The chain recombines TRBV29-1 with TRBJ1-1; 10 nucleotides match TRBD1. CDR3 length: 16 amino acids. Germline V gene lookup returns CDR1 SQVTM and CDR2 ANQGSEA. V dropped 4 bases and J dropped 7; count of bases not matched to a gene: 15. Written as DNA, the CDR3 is TGCAGCGTTGCCCCGGGACAGGGGATGGGGGGTGGTGAAGCTTTCTTT. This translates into CSVAPGQGMGGGEAFF.

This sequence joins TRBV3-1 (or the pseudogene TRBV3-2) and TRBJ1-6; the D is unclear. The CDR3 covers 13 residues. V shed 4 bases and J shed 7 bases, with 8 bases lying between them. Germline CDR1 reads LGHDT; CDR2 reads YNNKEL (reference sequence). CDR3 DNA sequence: TGTGCCAGCAGCCTACAGAGAAATTCACCCCTCCACTTT. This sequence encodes CASSLQRNSPLHF.

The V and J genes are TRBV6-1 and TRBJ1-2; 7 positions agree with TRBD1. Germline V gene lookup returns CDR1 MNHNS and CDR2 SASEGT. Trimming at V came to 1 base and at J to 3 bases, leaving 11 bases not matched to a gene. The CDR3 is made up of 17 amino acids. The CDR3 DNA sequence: TGTGCCAGCAGTGAAGAATATTCGGGACAGACTTACTATGGCTACACCTTC. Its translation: CASSEEYSGQTYYGYTF.

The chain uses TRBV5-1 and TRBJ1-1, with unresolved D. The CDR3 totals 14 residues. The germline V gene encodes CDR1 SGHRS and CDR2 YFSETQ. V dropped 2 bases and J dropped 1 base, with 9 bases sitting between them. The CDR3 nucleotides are TGCGCCAGCAGCTTCCTTCACACGAACACTGAAGCTTTCTTT. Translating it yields CASSFLHTNTEAFF.

This chain's CDR3 is CASSFHRASGNTIYF. In nucleotides, the CDR3 is TGTGCCAGCAGCTTCCACCGCGCCTCTGGAAACACCATATATTTT. V is TRBV11-2 and J is TRBJ1-3; D remains ambiguous. Germline CDR1 SGHAT, CDR2 FQNNGV. The CDR3 is 15 residues long. Trimming took 3 bases from V and 0 from J, leaving 9 bases between them.

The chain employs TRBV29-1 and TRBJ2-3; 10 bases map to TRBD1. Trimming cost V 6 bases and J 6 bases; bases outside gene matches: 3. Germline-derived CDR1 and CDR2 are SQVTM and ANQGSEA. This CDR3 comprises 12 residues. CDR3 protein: CSVGTGEDTQYF. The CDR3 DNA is TGCAGCGTCGGGACAGGGGAGGATACGCAGTATTTT.

The chain's CDR3 is CASSSNYNEQFF. CDR3 sequence (DNA): TGTGCCAGCAGTTCTAATTACAATGAGCAGTTCTTC. The J gene is TRBJ2-1, the V gene TRBV28; D gene uncertain. The germline gives CDR1 MDHEN, CDR2 SYDVKM. CDR3 length: 12 residues. Trimming stripped 4 bases from V and 4 bases from J, with 5 bases between.

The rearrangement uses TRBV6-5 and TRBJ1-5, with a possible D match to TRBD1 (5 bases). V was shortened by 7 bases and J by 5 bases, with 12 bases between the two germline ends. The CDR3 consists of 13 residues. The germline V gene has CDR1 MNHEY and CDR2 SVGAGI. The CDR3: CASTLTVDQPQHF. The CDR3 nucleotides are TGTGCCAGCACCTTGACAGTGGATCAGCCCCAGCATTTT.

In nucleotides, the CDR3 is TGTGCCAGCAACATTGGACAGGGTAGTCAGCCCCAGCATTTT. It translates to CASNIGQGSQPQHF. V usage is TRBV2 and J usage is TRBJ1-5; TRBD1 matches at 8 bases. The CDR3 length is 14 residues. With V trimmed by 7 bases and J by 6 bases, 8 bases remained unmatched. Germline V gene lookup returns CDR1 SNHLY and CDR2 FYNNEI.

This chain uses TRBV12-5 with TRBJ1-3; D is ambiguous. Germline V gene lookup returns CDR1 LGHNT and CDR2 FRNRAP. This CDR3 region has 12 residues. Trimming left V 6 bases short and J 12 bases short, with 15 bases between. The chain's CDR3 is CASGPEGPDIYF. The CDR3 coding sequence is TGTGCTAGTGGCCCCGAGGGCCCCGACATATATTTT.

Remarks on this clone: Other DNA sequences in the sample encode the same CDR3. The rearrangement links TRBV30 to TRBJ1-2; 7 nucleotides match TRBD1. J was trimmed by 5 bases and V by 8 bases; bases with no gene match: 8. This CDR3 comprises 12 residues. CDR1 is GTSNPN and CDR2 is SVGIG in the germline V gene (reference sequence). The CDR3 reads CASDRVPYGYTF. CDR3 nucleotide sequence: TGTGCCAGCGACAGGGTTCCATATGGCTACACCTTC.

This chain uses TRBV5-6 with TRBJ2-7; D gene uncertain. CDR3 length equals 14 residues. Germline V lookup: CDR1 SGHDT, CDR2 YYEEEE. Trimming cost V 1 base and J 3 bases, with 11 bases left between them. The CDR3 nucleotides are TGTGCCAGCAGCTTGTCCAGAATGGTCTACGAGCAGTACTTC. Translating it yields CASSLSRMVYEQYF.

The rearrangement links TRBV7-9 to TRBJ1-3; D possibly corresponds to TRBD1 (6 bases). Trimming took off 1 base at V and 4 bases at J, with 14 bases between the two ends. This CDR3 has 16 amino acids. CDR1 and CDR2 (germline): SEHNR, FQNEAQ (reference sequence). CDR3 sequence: CASSLDTAGAGNTIYF. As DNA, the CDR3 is TGTGCCAGCAGCTTAGATACGGCAGGGGCGGGAAACACCATATATTTT.

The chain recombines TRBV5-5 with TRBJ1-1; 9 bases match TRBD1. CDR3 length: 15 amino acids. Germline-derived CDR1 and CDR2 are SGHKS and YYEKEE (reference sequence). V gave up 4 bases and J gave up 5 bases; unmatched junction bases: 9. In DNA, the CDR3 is TGTGCCAGCAGCCTATTATGGACAGGGGAAACTGAAGCTTTCTTT. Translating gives CASSLLWTGETEAFF.

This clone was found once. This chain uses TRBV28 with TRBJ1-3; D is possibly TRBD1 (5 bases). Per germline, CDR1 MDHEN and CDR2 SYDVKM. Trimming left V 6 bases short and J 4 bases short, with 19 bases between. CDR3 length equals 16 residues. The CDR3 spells CASSQTDGGSGNTIYF. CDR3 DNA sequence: TGTGCCAGCAGCCAAACCGACGGGGGGTCAGGAAACACCATATATTTT.